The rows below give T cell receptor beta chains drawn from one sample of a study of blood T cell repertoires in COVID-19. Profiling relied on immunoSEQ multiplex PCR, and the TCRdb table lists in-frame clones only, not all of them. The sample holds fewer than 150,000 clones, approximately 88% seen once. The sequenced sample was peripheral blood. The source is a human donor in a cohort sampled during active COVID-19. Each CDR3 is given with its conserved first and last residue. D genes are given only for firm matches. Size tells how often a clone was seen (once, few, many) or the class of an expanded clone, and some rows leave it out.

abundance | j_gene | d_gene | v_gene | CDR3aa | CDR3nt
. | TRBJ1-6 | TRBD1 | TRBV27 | CASSLQQGVSPLHF | TGTGCCAGCAGTTTACAACAGGGGGTATCACCCCTCCACTTT
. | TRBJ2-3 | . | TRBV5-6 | CASSFYGGQVGTDTQYF | TGTGCCAGCAGCTTTTATGGGGGCCAAGTTGGGACAGATACGCAGTATTTT
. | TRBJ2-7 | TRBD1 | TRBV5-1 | CASSWGGDRLYEQYF | TGCGCCAGCAGCTGGGGTGGGGACAGGCTCTACGAGCAGTACTTC
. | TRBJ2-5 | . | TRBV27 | CASSSLGGRETQYF | TGTGCCAGCAGTTCTCTCGGGGGTCGGGAGACCCAGTACTTC
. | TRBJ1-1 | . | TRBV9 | CASSVEEATEAFF | TGTGCCAGCAGCGTAGAGGAGGCGACTGAAGCTTTCTTT
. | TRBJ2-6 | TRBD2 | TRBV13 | CAGARGRGGVGANVLTF | TGTGCCGGAGCCCGAGGCCGGGGGGGCGTTGGGGCCAACGTCCTGACTTTC
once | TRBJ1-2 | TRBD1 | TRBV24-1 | CATSDTGQGRANYGYTF | TGTGCCACCAGTGATACGGGACAGGGACGAGCTAACTATGGCTACACCTTC
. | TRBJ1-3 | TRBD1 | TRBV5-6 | CASSLGQGTGNTIYF | TGTGCCAGCAGCTTGGGACAGGGAACTGGAAACACCATATATTTT
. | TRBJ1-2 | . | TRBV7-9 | CASSRTAVDGYTF | TGTGCCAGCAGCCGGACAGCAGTGGATGGCTACACCTTC
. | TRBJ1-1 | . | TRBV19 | CASSRKGLADTEAFF | TGTGCCAGTAGTAGAAAGGGGTTGGCGGACACTGAAGCTTTCTTT
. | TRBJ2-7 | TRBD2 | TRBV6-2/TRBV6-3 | CASSVAGGSYEQYF | TGTGCCAGCAGTGTAGCGGGGGGATCCTACGAGCAGTACTTC
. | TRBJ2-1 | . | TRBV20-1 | CSARGDNEQFF | TGCAGTGCTAGAGGAGACAATGAGCAGTTCTTC
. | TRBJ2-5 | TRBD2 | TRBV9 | CASSVAASGGYQETQYF | TGTGCCAGCAGCGTAGCGGCTAGCGGGGGTTACCAAGAGACCCAGTACTTC
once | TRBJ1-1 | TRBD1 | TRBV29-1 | CSVGQGMDTEAFF | TGCAGCGTGGGACAGGGGATGGACACTGAAGCTTTCTTT
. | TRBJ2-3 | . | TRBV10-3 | CAISAGLVGDTQYF | TGTGCCATCAGTGCGGGGTTGGTAGGAGATACGCAGTATTTT
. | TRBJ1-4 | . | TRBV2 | CASSELGFTNEKLFF | TGTGCCAGCAGTGAACTGGGCTTCACTAATGAAAAACTGTTTTTT
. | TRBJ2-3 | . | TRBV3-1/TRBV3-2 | CASSQVTLRPGQPDTQYF | TGTGCCAGCAGCCAAGTGACCCTGCGCCCGGGACAACCAGATACGCAGTATTTT
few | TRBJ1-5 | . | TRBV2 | CASSSQGLSNQPQHF | TGTGCCAGCAGTTCCCAGGGGCTTAGCAATCAGCCCCAGCATTTT
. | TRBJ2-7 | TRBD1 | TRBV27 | CASSLALHRPGQGTNEQYF | TGTGCCAGCAGTTTAGCTCTCCATCGTCCCGGACAGGGGACAAACGAGCAGTACTTC
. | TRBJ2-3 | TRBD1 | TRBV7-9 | CASNYAATGGVRIDTQYF | TGTGCCAGCAATTACGCGGCGACAGGGGGCGTACGGATAGATACGCAGTATTTT
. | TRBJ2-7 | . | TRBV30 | CAWSGASYEQYF | TGTGCCTGGAGTGGAGCGTCCTACGAGCAGTACTTC
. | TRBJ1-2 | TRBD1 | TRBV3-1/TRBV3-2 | CASSLFVGQGAYGYTF | TGTGCCAGCAGCCTTTTTGTTGGACAGGGGGCGTATGGCTACACCTTC
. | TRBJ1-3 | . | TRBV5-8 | CASSLATSRIYFGNTIYF | TGTGCCAGCAGCTTAGCCACCTCCAGGATTTACTTCGGAAACACCATATATTTT
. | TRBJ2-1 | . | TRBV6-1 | CASSEGIPSYNEQFF | TGTGCCAGCAGTGAAGGTATCCCGTCCTACAATGAGCAGTTCTTC
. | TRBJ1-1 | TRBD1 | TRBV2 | CASSGQGAGTEAFF | TGTGCCAGCAGTGGACAGGGGGCGGGCACTGAAGCTTTCTTT
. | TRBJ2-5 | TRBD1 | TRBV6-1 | CASSEGLGQGGETQYF | TGTGCCAGCAGTGAAGGCCTAGGACAGGGCGGGGAGACCCAGTACTTC
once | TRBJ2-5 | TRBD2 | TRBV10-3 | CAIRPSGGAGQTQYF | TGTGCCATCAGACCTAGCGGGGGGGCCGGCCAGACCCAGTACTTC
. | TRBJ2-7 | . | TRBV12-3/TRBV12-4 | CASSFHRIHEQYF | TGTGCCAGCAGTTTCCACAGAATCCACGAGCAGTACTTC
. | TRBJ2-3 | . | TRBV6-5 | CASSYSPAGARDTQYF | TGTGCCAGCAGTTACTCACCCGCGGGGGCTAGAGATACGCAGTATTTT
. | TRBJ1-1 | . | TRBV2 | CASSELRGYEAFF | TGTGCCAGCAGTGAATTAAGGGGGTATGAAGCTTTCTTT
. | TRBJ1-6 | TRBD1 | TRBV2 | CASIQGVNSPLHF | TGTGCCAGCATACAGGGGGTCAATTCACCCCTCCACTTT
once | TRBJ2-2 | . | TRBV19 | CASTLAPVGTGELFF | TGTGCCAGTACCTTAGCCCCTGTGGGCACCGGGGAGCTGTTTTTT
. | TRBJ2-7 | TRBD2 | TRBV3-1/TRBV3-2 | CASSHRRAGADYEQYF | TGTGCCAGCAGCCACCGCCGAGCGGGGGCCGACTACGAGCAGTACTTC
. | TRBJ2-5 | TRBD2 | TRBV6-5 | CATSGGYQETQYF | TGTGCTACTAGCGGGGGGTACCAAGAGACCCAGTACTTC
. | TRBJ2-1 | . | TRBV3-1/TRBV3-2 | CASSQAEGEYNEQFF | TGTGCCAGCAGCCAAGCTGAGGGGGAGTACAATGAGCAGTTCTTC
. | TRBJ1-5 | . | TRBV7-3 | CASSGQHPRGQPQHF | TGTGCCAGCAGCGGACAGCACCCCCGGGGTCAGCCCCAGCATTTT
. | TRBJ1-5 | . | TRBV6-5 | CASSYGGGNQPQHF | TGTGCCAGCAGTTACGGCGGGGGGAATCAGCCCCAGCATTTT
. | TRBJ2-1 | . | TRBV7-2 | CASSLARDFYNEQFF | TGTGCCAGCAGCTTAGCGCGGGACTTTTACAATGAGCAGTTCTTC
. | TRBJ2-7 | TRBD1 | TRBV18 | CASSSGTGGAYEQYF | TGTGCCAGCTCATCCGGGACAGGGGGTGCTTACGAGCAGTACTTC
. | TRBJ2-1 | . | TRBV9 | CASSVVGQPYSNNEQFF | TGTGCCAGCAGCGTAGTTGGGCAACCCTACTCTAACAATGAGCAGTTCTTC
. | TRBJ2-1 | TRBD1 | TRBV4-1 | CASSYTGGSYNEQFF | TGCGCCAGCAGCTACACAGGGGGCTCCTACAATGAGCAGTTCTTC
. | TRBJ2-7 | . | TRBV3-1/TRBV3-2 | CASSQAAGYEQYF | TGTGCCAGCAGCCAAGCGGCAGGCTACGAGCAGTACTTC
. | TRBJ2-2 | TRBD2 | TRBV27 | CASSLTSGGLNTGELFF | TGTGCCAGCAGTTTGACTAGCGGGGGGTTGAACACCGGGGAGCTGTTTTTT
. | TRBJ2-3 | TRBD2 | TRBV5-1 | CASSLGLAGGPGTDTQYF | TGCGCCAGCAGCTTGGGACTAGCGGGGGGGCCGGGAACAGATACGCAGTATTTT
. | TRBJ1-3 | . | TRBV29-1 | CSVLWGRLDTIYF | TGCAGCGTTCTCTGGGGGAGGTTGGACACCATATATTTT
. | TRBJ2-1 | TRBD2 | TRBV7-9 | CASSSPRGGEYNEQFF | TGTGCCAGCAGCTCCCCCCGGGGGGGAGAATACAATGAGCAGTTCTTC
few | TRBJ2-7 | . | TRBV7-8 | CASSLNYYEQYF | TGTGCCAGCAGCTTAAATTACTACGAGCAGTACTTC